These 4 T cell receptor beta chains were sequenced from one sample in a study of blood T cell repertoires in COVID-19. Assay used: immunoSEQ multiplex PCR; TCRdb lists only in-frame clones, some missing. The table records some 220,000 clones, about 78% of them present only once. The sequenced material came from peripheral blood. The receptors here all came from an older woman with acute or convalescent COVID-19.

The chain is built from TRBV4-2 and TRBJ1-3; a weak D match, TRBD1 (6 bases). This CDR3 has 17 amino acids. Germline CDR1 is LGHNA and CDR2 is YNFKEQ. V gave up 0 bases and J gave up 0 bases, with 12 bases separating them. CDR3: CASSQDWGRISGNTIYF. In DNA form, the CDR3 reads TGTGCCAGCAGCCAAGATTGGGGGCGGATCTCTGGAAACACCATATATTTT.

The chain recombines TRBV29-1 with TRBJ1-2; D is possibly TRBD1 (5 bases). Germline CDR1 SQVTM, CDR2 ANQGSEA. The length of the CDR3 is 14 residues. The V end was cut by 5 bases, the J end by 4 bases, with 17 bases between. DNA of the CDR3: TGCAGCGTTCCCCAGTCCGGCAGGGTCTATGGCTACACCTTC. Translation gives CSVPQSGRVYGYTF.

The rearrangement uses TRBV9 and TRBJ1-2, with TRBD1 identical over 10 bases. V lost 3 bases, J lost 4 bases, and 6 bases stayed unmatched. Germline CDR1 is SGDLS and CDR2 is YYNGEE. The CDR3 has 15 amino acids. The CDR3 DNA is TGTGCCAGCAGCGCCGGGACAGGGGATGTCTATGGCTACACCTTC. Translating it yields CASSAGTGDVYGYTF.

The chain has TRBV30 and TRBJ2-2, with 13 bases that match TRBD2. Germline V gene sequence: CDR1 GTSNPN, CDR2 SVGIG (reference sequence). The CDR3 covers 15 residues. V dropped 5 bases and J dropped 1; count of bases not matched to a gene: 1. The CDR3 DNA is TGTGCCTGGTGGACTAGCGGGGGGAACACCGGGGAGCTGTTTTTT. Its protein is CAWWTSGGNTGELFF. The variable domain in full, completed from reference TRBV30 and TRBJ2-2, reads SQTIHQWPATLVQPVGSPLSLECTVEGTSNPNLYWYRQAAGRGLQLLFYSVGIGQISSEVPQNLSASRPQDRQFILSSKKLLLSDSGFYLCAWWTSGGNTGELFFGEGSRLTVL.